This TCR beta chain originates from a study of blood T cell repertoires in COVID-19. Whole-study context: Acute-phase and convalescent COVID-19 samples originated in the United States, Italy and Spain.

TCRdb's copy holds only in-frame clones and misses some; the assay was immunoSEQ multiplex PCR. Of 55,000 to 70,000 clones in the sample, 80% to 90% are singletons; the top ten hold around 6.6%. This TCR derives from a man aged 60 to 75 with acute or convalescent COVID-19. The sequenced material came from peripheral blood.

The CDR3 sequence: CSASSRAGGGYTF. The CDR3 DNA sequence: TGCAGTGCTAGTTCCAGAGCAGGGGGTGGCTACACCTTC. The rearrangement joins TRBV20-1 to TRBJ1-2; 7 positions match TRBD1. Per the germline V gene, CDR1 is DFQATT and CDR2 is SNEGSKA (reference sequence). The CDR3 totals 13 residues. Trimming took 3 bases from V and 7 from J; bases not matched to a gene: 8.